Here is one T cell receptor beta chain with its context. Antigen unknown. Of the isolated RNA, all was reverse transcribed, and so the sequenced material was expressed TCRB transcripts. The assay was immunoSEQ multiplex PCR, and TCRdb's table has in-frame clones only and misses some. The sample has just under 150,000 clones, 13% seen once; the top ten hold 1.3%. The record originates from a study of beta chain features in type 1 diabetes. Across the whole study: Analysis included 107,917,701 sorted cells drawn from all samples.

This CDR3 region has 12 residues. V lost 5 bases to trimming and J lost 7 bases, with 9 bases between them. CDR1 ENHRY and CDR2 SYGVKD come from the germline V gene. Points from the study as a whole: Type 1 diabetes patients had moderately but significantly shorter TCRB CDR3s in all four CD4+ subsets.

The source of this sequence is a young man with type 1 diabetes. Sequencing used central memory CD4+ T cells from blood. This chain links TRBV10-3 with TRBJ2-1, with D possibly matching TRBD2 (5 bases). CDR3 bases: TGTGCCATCAGTCAGACGGGGAATGAGCAGTTCTTC. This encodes CAISQTGNEQFF.